Listed below are T cell receptor beta chains from one sample, sequenced in a study of human T cells and chemical hapten exposure. TCRdb fed the 5' RACE reads into MiXCR, producing one record per CDR3 protein. The sample shows about 110,000 distinct CDR3 sequences, roughly a fifth of them seen only once. Receptor source: a human donor in good health. The CDR3 runs from the conserved cysteine through the conserved F or W. A D gene is named only where the DNA matches it firmly. The listing skips clone size in some rows; elsewhere it reads once, few, many or a size class.

>TRBJ2-1|.|TRBV30|.
CAWSVAPLRGSYNEQFF
TGTGCCTGGAGTGTGGCCCCGCTCCGCGGCTCCTACAATGAGCAGTTCTTC
>TRBJ1-3|TRBD1|TRBV6-5|few
CASSSYTPGGSGNTIYF
TGTGCCAGCAGTTCCTATACCCCAGGGGGCTCTGGAAACACCATATATTTT
>TRBJ2-2|.|TRBV5-1|few
CASILGPNTGELFF
TGCGCCAGCATCCTTGGACCGAACACCGGGGAGCTGTTTTTT
>TRBJ1-1|.|TRBV27|few
CASSLLGSTSKNTEAFF
TGTGCCAGCAGTTTATTAGGGAGCACAAGCAAGAACACTGAAGCTTTCTTT
>TRBJ1-5|.|TRBV5-4|few
CASSRDGQPQHF
TGTGCCAGCAGTCGAGATGGACAGCCCCAGCATTTT
>TRBJ1-3|.|TRBV9|few
CASSPMTETGNTIYF
TGTGCCAGCAGCCCAATGACAGAGACTGGAAACACCATATATTTT
>TRBJ2-1|.|TRBV20-1|.
CSAAGGSRYDEQFF
TGCAGTGCTGCCGGAGGGTCTAGGTACGATGAGCAGTTCTTC
>TRBJ2-1|TRBD2|TRBV6-2/TRBV6-3|.
CASRTSGRDNEQFF
TGTGCCAGCAGAACTAGCGGGAGGGACAATGAGCAGTTCTTC
>TRBJ1-4|.|TRBV28|.
CASSSATVDEKLFF
TGTGCCAGCAGTTCGGCTACTGTAGATGAAAAACTGTTTTTT
>TRBJ1-2|TRBD1|TRBV30|few
CAWRRDSYGYTF
TGTGCCTGGAGGCGGGACAGCTATGGCTACACCTTC
>TRBJ2-7|TRBD1|TRBV20-1|.
CSARLDRPDYEQYF
TGCAGTGCTAGATTGGACAGGCCGGACTACGAGCAGTACTTC
>TRBJ2-2|.|TRBV15|few
CATSTVSGNTGELFF
TGTGCCACCAGCACAGTATCAGGGAACACCGGGGAGCTGTTTTTT
>TRBJ2-1|TRBD2|TRBV3-1|few
CASSRSTSGRSDNEQFF
TGTGCCAGCAGCCGATCCACTAGCGGGAGATCGGACAATGAGCAGTTCTTC
>TRBJ1-2|TRBD1|TRBV25-1|.
CASSDDRVLGYTF
TGTGCCAGCAGTGACGACAGGGTTCTTGGCTACACCTTC
>TRBJ2-3|.|TRBV6-6|.
CATSRTSTRDTQYF
TGTGCCACCAGCCGGACCAGTACAAGGGATACGCAGTATTTT
>TRBJ1-4|.|TRBV12-3/TRBV12-4|.
CASSLEAGVAEGINKLFF
TGTGCCAGCAGTTTGGAAGCCGGGGTAGCCGAGGGAATAAATAAACTGTTTTTT
>TRBJ1-2|TRBD1|TRBV7-3|many
CASSFRDRDRGPYGYTF
TGTGCCAGCAGCTTCCGGGACAGGGATAGGGGACCTTATGGCTACACCTTC
>TRBJ1-1|.|TRBV11-2|few
CASSLDLRMNTEAFF
TGTGCCAGCAGCTTAGATTTAAGGATGAACACTGAAGCTTTCTTT
>TRBJ2-1|TRBD2|TRBV25-1|many
CASSETGGSYNEQFF
TGTGCCAGCAGTGAAACGGGAGGGAGCTACAATGAGCAGTTCTTC
>TRBJ2-7|TRBD1|TRBV10-3|.
CAISVGRGRLSYEQYF
TGTGCCATCAGTGTGGGAAGGGGGCGGCTGTCCTACGAGCAGTACTTC
>TRBJ2-6|.|TRBV4-1|.
CASSQRMVQATLGSGANVLTF
TGCGCCAGCAGCCAACGGATGGTCCAGGCCACGCTAGGGTCTGGGGCCAACGTCCTGACTTTC
>TRBJ2-6|.|TRBV12-3/TRBV12-4|few
CASSSSPPTHSSGANVLTF
TGTGCCAGCAGTTCTAGCCCTCCGACACACAGCTCTGGGGCCAACGTCCTGACTTTC
>TRBJ2-2|TRBD2|TRBV4-2|few
CASSQGVGEREAAGELFF
TGTGCCAGCAGCCAAGGGGTAGGAGAGCGGGAGGCGGCCGGGGAGCTGTTTTTT
>TRBJ2-2|TRBD1|TRBV28|few
CASSPPGQGAAGELFF
TGTGCCAGCAGTCCCCCGGGACAGGGGGCCGCCGGGGAGCTGTTTTTT
>TRBJ2-3|TRBD1|TRBV7-8|.
CASSLKGRGQSGTDTQYF
TGTGCCAGCAGCTTAAAAGGCAGGGGGCAGTCGGGCACAGATACGCAGTATTTT
>TRBJ2-7|TRBD2|TRBV6-6|few
CASSPADSGVRREQYF
TGTGCCAGCAGTCCCGCGGATAGCGGGGTTCGCAGGGAGCAGTACTTC